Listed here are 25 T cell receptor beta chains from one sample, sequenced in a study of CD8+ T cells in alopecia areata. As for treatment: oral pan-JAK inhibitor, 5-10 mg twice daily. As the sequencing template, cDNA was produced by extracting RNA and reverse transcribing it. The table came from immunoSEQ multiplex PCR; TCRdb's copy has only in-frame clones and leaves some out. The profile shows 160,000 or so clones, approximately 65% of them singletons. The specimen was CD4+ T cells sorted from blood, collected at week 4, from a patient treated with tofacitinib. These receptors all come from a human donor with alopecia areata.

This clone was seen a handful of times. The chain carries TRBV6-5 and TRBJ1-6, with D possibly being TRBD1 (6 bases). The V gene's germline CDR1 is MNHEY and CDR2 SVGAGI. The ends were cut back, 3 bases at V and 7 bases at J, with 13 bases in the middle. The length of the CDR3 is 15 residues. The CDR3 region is CASSYTTRGNSPLHF. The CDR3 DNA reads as TGTGCCAGCAGTTATACGACAAGGGGGAATTCACCCCTCCACTTT.

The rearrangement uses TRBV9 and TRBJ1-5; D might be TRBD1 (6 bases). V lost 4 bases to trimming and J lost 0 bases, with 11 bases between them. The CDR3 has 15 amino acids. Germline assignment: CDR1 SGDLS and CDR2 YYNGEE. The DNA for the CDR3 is TGTGCCAGCAGCCAGGGGTCGCTTAGCAATCAGCCCCAGCATTTT. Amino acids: CASSQGSLSNQPQHF.

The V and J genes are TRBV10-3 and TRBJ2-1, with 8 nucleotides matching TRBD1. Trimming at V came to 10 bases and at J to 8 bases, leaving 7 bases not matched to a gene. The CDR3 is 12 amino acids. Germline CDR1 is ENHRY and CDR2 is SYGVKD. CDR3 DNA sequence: TGTGCCAATGGACAGGGAGGCGATGAGCAGTTCTTC. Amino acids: CANGQGGDEQFF.

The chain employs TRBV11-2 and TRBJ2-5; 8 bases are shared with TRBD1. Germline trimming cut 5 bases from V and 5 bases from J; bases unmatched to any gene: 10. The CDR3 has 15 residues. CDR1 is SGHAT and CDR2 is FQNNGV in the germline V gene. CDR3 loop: CASSQGAGRLETQYF. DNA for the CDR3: TGTGCCAGCAGCCAGGGGGCGGGGCGGCTGGAGACCCAGTACTTC.

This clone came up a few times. As DNA, the CDR3 is TGCGCCAGCAGTCCCTGGGAAGGGAAGAGGCAAGAGACCCAGTACTTC. Translation: CASSPWEGKRQETQYF. The genes are TRBV23-1 and TRBJ2-5; D unclear. TRBV23-1 has ORF status, its function being uncertain. V lost 4 bases, J lost 2 bases, and 17 bases lay in between. CDR3 length equals 16 residues.

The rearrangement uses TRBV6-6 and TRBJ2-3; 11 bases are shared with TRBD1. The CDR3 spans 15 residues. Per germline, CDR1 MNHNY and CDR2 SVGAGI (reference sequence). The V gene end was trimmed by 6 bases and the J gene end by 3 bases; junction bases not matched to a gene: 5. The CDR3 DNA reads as TGTGCCAGCAGGACCCGGGACAGGGGGACAGATACGCAGTATTTT. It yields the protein CASRTRDRGTDTQYF.

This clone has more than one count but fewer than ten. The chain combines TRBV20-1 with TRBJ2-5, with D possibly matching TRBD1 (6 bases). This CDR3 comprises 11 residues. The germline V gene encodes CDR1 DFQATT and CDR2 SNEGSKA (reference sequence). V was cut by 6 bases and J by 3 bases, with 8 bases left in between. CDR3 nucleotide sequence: TGCAGTGCGGGACATAAAGAGACCCAGTACTTC. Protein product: CSAGHKETQYF.

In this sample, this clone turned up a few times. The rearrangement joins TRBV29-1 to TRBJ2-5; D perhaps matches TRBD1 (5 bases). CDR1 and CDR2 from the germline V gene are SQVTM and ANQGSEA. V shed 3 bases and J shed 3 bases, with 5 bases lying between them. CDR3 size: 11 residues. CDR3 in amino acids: CSVDREETQYF. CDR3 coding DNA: TGCAGCGTTGACAGGGAAGAGACCCAGTACTTC.

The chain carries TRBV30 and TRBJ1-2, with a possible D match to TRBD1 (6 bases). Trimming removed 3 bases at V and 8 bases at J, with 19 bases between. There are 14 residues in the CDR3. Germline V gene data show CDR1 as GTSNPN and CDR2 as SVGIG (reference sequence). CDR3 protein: CAWSPGTLYGGYTF. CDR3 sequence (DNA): TGTGCCTGGAGCCCCGGGACACTTTATGGGGGCTACACCTTC.

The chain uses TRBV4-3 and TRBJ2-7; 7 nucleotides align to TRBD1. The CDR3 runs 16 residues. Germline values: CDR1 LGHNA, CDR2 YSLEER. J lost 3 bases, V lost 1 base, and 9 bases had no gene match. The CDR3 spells CASSQVGTGAVYEQYF. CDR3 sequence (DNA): TGCGCCAGCAGCCAAGTAGGAACAGGGGCAGTCTACGAGCAGTACTTC.

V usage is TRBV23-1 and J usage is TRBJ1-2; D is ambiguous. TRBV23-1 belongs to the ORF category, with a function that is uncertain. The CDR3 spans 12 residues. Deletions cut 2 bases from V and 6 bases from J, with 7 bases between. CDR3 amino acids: CASSQLRNGYTF. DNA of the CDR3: TGCGCCAGCAGTCAACTCAGGAATGGCTACACCTTC.

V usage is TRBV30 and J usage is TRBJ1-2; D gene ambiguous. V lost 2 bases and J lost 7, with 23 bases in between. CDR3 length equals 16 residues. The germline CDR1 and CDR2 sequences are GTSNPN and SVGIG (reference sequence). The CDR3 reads CAWSIIPGPKTSGYTF. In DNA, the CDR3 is TGTGCCTGGAGTATTATCCCGGGCCCCAAAACCAGTGGCTACACCTTC.

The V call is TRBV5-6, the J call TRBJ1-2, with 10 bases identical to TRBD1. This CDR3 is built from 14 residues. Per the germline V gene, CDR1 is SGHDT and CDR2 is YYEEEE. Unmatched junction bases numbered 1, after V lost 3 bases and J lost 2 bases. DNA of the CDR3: TGTGCCAGCAGCTCGGACAGGGGGAACTATGGCTACACCTTC. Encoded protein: CASSSDRGNYGYTF.

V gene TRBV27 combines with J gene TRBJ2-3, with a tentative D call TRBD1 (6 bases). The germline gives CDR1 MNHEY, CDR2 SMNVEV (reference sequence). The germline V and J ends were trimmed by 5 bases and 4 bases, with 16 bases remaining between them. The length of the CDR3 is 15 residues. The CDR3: CASSTTRRQADTQYF. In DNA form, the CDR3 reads TGTGCCAGCAGTACGACCCGAAGACAGGCAGATACGCAGTATTTT.

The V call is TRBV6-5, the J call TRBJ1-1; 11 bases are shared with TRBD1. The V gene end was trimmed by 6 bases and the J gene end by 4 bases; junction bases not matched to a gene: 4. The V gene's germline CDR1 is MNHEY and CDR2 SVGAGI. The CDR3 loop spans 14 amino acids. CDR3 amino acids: CASSIGQGATEAFF. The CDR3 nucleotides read TGTGCCAGCAGCATCGGACAGGGGGCCACTGAAGCTTTCTTT.

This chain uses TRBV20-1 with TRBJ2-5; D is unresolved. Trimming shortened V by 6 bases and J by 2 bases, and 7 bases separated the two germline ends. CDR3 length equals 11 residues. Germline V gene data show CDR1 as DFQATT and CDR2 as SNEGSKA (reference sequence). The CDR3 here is CSAVRQETQYF. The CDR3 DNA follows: TGCAGTGCCGTACGTCAAGAGACCCAGTACTTC.

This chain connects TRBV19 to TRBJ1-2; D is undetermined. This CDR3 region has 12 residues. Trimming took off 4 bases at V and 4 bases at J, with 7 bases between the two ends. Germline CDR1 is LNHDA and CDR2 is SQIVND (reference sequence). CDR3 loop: CASSNGFYGYTF. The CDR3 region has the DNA TGTGCCAGTAGTAATGGATTCTATGGCTACACCTTC.

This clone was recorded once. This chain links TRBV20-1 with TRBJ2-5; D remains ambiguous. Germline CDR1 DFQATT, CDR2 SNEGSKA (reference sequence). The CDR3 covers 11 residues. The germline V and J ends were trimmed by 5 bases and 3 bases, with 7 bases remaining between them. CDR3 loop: CSALGKETQYF. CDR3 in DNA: TGCAGTGCTTTGGGAAAAGAGACCCAGTACTTC.

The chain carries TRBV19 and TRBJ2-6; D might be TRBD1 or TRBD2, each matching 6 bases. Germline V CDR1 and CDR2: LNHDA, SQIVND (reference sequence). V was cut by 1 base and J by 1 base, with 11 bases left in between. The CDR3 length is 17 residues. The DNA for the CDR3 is TGTGCCAGTAGTATAGGGGGGGCTCGATCTGGGGCCAACGTCCTGACTTTC. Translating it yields CASSIGGARSGANVLTF.

The CDR3 bases are TGCGCCAGCAGCTGGGGACTAGCGGATCGATCCTACGAGCAGTACTTC. As protein: CASSWGLADRSYEQYF. The chain carries TRBV5-1 and TRBJ2-7; 11 nucleotides align to TRBD2. J gave up 1 base and V 3 bases, and 6 bases lay outside the gene matches. CDR1 SGHRS and CDR2 YFSETQ come from the germline V gene. The CDR3 covers 16 residues.

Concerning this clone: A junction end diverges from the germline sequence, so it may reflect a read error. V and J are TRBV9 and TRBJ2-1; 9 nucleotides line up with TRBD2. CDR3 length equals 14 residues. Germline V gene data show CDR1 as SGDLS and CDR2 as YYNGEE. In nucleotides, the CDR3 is TGTGCCCGCAGCGGGGGCGGGGGGGCCTCTGAGCAGTTCTTC. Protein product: CARSGGGGASEQFF.

Written as DNA, the CDR3 is TGTGCCAGCAGTTTGGAGGGGGCTTCCAATCAGCCCCAGCATTTT. Its translation is CASSLEGASNQPQHF. The rearrangement links TRBV27 to TRBJ1-5; TRBD1 matches at 7 bases. CDR3 length: 15 residues. Per germline, CDR1 MNHEY and CDR2 SMNVEV (reference sequence). Trimming at V came to 3 bases and at J to 3 bases, leaving 5 bases not matched to a gene.

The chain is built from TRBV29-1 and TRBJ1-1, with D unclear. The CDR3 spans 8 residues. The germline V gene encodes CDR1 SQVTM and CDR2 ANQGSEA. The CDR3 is CKPAEAFF. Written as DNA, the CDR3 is TGCAAACCGGCTGAAGCTTTCTTT.

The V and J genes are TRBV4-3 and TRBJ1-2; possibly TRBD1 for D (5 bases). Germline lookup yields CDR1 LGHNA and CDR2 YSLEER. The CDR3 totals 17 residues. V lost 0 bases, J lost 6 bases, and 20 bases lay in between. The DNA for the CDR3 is TGCGCCAGCAGCCAAGATCCTTATGGGGGGTTGAAGAATGGCTACACCTTC. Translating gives CASSQDPYGGLKNGYTF.

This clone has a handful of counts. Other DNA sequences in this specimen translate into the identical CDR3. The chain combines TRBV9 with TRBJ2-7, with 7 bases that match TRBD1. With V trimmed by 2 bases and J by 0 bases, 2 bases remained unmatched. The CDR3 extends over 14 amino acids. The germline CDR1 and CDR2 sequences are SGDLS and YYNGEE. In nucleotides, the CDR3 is TGTGCCAGCAGCGTGGGACAGTCCTCCTACGAGCAGTACTTC. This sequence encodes CASSVGQSSYEQYF.